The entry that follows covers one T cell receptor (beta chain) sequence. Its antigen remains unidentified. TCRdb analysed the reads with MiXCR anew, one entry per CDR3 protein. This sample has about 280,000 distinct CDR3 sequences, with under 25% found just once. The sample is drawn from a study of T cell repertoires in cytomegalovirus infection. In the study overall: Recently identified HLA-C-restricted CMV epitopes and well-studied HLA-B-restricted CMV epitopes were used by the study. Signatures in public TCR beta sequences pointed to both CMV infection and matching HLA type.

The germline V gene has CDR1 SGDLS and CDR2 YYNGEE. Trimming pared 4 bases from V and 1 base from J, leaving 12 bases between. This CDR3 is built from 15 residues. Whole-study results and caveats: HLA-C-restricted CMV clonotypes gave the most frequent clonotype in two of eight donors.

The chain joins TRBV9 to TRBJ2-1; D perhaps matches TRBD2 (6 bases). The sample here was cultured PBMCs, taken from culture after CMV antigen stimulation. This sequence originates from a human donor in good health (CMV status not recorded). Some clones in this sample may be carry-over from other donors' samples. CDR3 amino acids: CASSPRERSYNEQFF. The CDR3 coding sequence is TGTGCCAGCAGCCCCCGGGAGAGGTCCTACAATGAGCAGTTCTTC. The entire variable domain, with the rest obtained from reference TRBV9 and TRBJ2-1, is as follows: DSGVTQTPKHLITATGQRVTLRCSPRSGDLSVYWYQQSLDQGLQFLIQYYNGEERAKGNILERFSAQQFPDLHSELNLSSLELGDSALYFCASSPRERSYNEQFFGPGTRLTVL.